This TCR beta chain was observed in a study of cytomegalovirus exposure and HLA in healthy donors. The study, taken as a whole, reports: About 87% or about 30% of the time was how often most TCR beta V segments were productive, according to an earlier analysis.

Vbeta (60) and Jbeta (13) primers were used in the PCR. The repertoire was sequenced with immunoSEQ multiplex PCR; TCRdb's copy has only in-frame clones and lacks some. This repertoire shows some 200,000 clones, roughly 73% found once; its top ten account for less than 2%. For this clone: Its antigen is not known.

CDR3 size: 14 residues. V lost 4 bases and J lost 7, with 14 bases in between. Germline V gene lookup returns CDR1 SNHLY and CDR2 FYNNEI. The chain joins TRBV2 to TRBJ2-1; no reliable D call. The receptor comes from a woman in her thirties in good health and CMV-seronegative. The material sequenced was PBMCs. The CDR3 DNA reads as TGTGCCAGCAGTGTCGGCGTTATGAGGAATGAGCAGTTCTTC. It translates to CASSVGVMRNEQFF.